This T cell receptor beta chain was sequenced for a study of identical twins. It was template switching that added a universal primer site, and there were unique molecular identifiers on the cDNA. A single record per CDR3 protein comes from TCRdb applying MiXCR to the 5' RACE reads. Of approximately 700,000 distinct CDR3 sequences in the sample, around a sixth were seen once. The germline V and J ends were trimmed by 6 bases and 7 bases, with 9 bases remaining between them. This CDR3 comprises 11 residues. Germline V gives CDR1 DFQATT, CDR2 SNEGSKA (reference sequence). The same data also contributed to another study, on T cells expressing NK-cell markers.

The J gene is TRBJ2-2, the V gene TRBV20-1; D gene unclear. The TCR was taken from a woman under 30 in good health. Sequenced: PBMCs. In nucleotides, the CDR3 is TGCAGTGCCTCATGGGACGGGGAGCTGTTTTTT. This gives the protein CSASWDGELFF.